This TCR beta chain came from a study of beta chain features in type 1 diabetes. As for the study in general: Over all samples combined, about 99,000,000 sorted cells were examined. Points from the study as a whole: With patients and controls alike, PCR might favor shorter templates to an equal degree. Patients' naive, central memory and Treg TCRB repertoires seemed closer to one another than those of healthy donors. Within each of all four CD4+ subsets, Type 1 diabetes patients had TCRB CDR3s that were moderately but significantly shorter. Sequencing used cDNA, and cells with high TCR expression could therefore be over-represented.

The authors reverse transcribed all of the isolated RNA, so sequencing captured expressed TCRB transcripts. The protocol was immunoSEQ multiplex PCR, while the TCRdb copy is restricted to in-frame clones and leaves out a portion. The data hold approximately 360,000 clones, with around 12% observed a single time. This clone was detected a few times. Its antigen is not known. This CDR3 spans 15 amino acids. Trimming left V 4 bases short and J 10 bases short, with 22 bases between. Germline V gene sequence: CDR1 SGHTA, CDR2 FQGNSA. The sample taken for sequencing was naive CD4+ T cells from blood. The receptor comes from a woman aged 18 to 35 with type 1 diabetes. The chain has TRBV7-2 and TRBJ1-1, with D unresolved. DNA for the CDR3: TGTGCCAGCAGCTCCTCCACCGCGGCAGCCCGGTCAGCTTTCTTT. Its protein is CASSSSTAAARSAFF.